This T cell receptor beta chain is from a study of circulating and synovial CD4+ cells in juvenile arthritis (dated by TCRdb to the mid-2010s). In terms of the full investigation: Within each patient, the study compared the TCRbeta CDR3 repertoires of three groups: circulating HLA-DR+ CD4 T cells, bulk blood CD4 T cells, and synovial CD4 T cells. Repertoire sequencing was performed with the aim of confirming enrichment of synovial clonotypes in a circulating synovial-like CD4 T cell subset. On the study overall, not on this receptor specifically: Circulating pathogenic-like lymphocytes clustered together with synovial T cells and shared a substantially larger fraction of CDR3 sequences with synovium than bulk blood did. Synovial and circulating pathogenic-like lymphocyte repertoires were less diverse than bulk blood CD4 repertoires, and some CPL samples were as oligoclonal as synovium. Because overlap with synovium was found to increase with sequencing depth, the full repertoire overlap was likely underestimated by the measured shared-clonotype fractions. Traditional Vbeta family usage analysis did not detect the difference between circulating pathogenic-like lymphocytes and bulk blood T cells. Because CPL samples and bulk blood CD4 samples differed in T cell genome counts by at least an order of magnitude, sample-size effects were addressed.

In the germline V gene (reference sequence), CDR1 corresponds to SGHNT and CDR2 to YYREEE. V is pruned by 1 base and J by 9 bases, leaving 13 bases of the junction without a gene match. The CDR3 measures 16 amino acids from cysteine to phenylalanine. Just the 48-base CDR3 DNA is kept, in frame starting at base 1. The sequenced samples were obtained from patients with active juvenile idiopathic arthritis. Sorting was carried out immediately after cells were thawed, and dead cells were excluded with Live/Dead Fixable Near-IR Stain. On this clone: Its antigen has not been determined. No base qualities exist here, and no much larger clone lies one base off it.

Libraries came from the immunoSEQ multiplex PCR assay. TCRbeta CDR3 sequencing was performed as a commercial service by an external provider. For the original study's pipeline: The analyses used productive nucleotide sequences together with amino acid sequences obtained by in silico translation. Diversity was measured as Renyi entropy over a range of alpha values, and the median of 200 repeated subsamples was taken to equalise sample size. The distance between each pair of repertoires was calculated as one minus the Chao-modified Jaccard index, which corrects for under-sampling, and this distance was used for clustering. Frequency-weighted overlap with synovial clonotypes was computed at 200 sample sizes with 200 draws without replacement at each size, and the value at the size of the smaller sample was reported. Drawn from immuneACCESS, this table holds only the in-frame rearrangements with V and J called that TCRdb kept. Clones are partly lost; checked studies trace under half to an unresolved V gene and leave the rest unexplained. V and J calls and clone size are as listed in that table; D and trimming were resolved from the DNA. In this sample the table shows about 34,000 clones, nearly 97% of which occur a single time. The ten biggest clones cover approximately 0.17% of the sample.

The V gene is TRBV5-4 and the J gene is TRBJ2-1; TRBD2 fits 7 bases in the junction. The TCR was taken from a human donor with juvenile idiopathic arthritis. Sequenced input: CD4+ T cells from blood. The sequenced DNA: TGTGCCAGCAGCTTGCCTCGCGGGGCTAGCGGAGGTGAGCAGTTCTTC. Its amino acids are CASSLPRGASGGEQFF. Supplemented by the reference TRBV5-4 and TRBJ2-1 proteins around the CDR3, the complete variable domain is ETGVTQSPTHLIKTRGQQVTLRCSSQSGHNTVSWYQQALGQGPQFIFQYYREEENGRGNFPPRFSGLQFPNYSSELNVNALELDDSALYLCASSLPRGASGGEQFFGPGTRLTVL.